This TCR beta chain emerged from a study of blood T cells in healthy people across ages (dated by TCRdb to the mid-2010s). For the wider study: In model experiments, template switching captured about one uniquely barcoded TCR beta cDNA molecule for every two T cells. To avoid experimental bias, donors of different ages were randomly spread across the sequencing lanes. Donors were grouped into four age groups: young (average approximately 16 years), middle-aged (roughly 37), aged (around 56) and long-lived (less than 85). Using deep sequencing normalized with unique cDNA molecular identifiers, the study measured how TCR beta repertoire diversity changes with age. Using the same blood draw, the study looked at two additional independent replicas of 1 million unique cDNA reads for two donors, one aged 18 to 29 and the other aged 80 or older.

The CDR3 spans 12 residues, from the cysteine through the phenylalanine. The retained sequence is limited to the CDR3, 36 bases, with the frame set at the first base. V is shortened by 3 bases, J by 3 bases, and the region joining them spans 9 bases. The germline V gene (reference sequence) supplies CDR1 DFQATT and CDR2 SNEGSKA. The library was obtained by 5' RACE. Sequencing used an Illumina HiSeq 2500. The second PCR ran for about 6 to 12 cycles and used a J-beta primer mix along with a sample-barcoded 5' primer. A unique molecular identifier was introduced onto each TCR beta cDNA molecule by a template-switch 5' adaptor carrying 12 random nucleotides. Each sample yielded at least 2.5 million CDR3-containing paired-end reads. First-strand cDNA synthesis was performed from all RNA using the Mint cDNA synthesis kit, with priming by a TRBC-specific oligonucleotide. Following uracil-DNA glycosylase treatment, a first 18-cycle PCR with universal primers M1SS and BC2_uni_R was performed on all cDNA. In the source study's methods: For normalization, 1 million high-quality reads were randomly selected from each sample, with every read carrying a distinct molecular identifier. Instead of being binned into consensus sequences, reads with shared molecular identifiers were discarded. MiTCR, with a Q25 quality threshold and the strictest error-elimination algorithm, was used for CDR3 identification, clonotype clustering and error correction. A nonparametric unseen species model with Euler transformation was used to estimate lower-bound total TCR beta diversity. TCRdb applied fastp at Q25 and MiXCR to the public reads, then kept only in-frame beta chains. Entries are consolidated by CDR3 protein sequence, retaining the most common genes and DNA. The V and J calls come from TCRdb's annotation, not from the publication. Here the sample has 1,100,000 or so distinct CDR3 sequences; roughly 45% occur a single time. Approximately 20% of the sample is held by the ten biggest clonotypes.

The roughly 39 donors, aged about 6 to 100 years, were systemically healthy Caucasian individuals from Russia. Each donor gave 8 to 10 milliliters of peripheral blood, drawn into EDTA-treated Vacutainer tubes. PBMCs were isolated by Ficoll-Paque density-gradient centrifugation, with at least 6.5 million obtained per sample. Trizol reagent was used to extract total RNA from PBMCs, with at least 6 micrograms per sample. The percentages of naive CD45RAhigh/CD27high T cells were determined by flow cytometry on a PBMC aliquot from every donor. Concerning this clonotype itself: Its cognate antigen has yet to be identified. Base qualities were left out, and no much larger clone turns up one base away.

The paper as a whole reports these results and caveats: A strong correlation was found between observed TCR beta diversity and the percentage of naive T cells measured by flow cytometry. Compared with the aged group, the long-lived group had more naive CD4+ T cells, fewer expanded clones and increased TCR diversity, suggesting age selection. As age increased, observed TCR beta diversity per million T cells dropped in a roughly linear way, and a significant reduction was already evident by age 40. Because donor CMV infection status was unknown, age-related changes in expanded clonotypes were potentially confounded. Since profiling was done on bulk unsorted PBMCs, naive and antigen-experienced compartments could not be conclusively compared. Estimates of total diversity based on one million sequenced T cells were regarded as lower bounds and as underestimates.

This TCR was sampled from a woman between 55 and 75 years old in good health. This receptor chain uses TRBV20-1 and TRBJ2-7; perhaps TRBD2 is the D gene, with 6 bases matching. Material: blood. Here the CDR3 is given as CSASASDYEQYF. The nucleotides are TGCAGTGCTAGCGCTAGCGACTACGAGCAGTACTTC.